These 19 T cell receptor beta chains originate from one sample sequenced in a study of cytomegalovirus exposure and HLA in healthy donors. A multiplex PCR was run with 60 Vbeta primers and 13 Jbeta primers. TCRdb's table, derived via immunoSEQ multiplex PCR, lists solely in-frame clones and lacks some. The sample includes some 200,000 clones, around 77% of them seen just once. The sequenced sample consisted of PBMCs. The source is a woman aged 30 to 39 in good health and CMV-seronegative.

For the CDR3, the DNA is TGTGCCAGCAGCGGGGGACAGCCCACCAATGAGCAGTTCTTC. Its translation is CASSGGQPTNEQFF. The V call is TRBV5-5, the J call TRBJ2-1; 7 nucleotides line up with TRBD1. This CDR3 is built from 14 residues. The junction had 7 bases not matched to a gene; V was cut back by 4 bases and J by 6 bases. Germline CDR1 is SGHKS and CDR2 is YYEKEE (reference sequence).

The J gene is TRBJ1-4, the V gene TRBV7-2; the match to TRBD1 covers 7 bases. The CDR3 length is 14 residues. With V trimmed by 5 bases and J by 5 bases, 5 bases remained unmatched. Germline loops: CDR1 SGHTA, CDR2 FQGNSA. The CDR3 loop reads CASSAGQRNEKLFF. The CDR3 DNA follows: TGTGCCAGCAGCGCGGGACAGAGGAATGAAAAACTGTTTTTT.

This clone was seen only once. The CDR3 spells CASSQAPGQDPYEQYF. DNA of the CDR3: TGCGCCAGCAGCCAAGCTCCGGGACAGGACCCCTACGAGCAGTACTTC. The chain combines TRBV4-1 with TRBJ2-7; 8 bases align to TRBD1. This CDR3 is 16 amino acids long. The J segment lost 2 bases and the V segment lost 1 base, leaving 7 bases of the junction unmatched. Germline V gene data show CDR1 as MGHRA and CDR2 as YSYEKL.

On this clone itself: The junction does not match germline at one end; this may be a read error. The V gene is TRBV6-1, the J gene TRBJ1-2; no definite D call. Germline V gives CDR1 MNHNS, CDR2 SASEGT. The CDR3 has 15 amino acids. This CDR3 is CASSEAGFLNYGYPF. CDR3 sequence (DNA): TGTGCCAGCAGTGAAGCCGGTTTTCTTAACTATGGCTACCCCTTC.

CDR3 amino acids: CASSHGRDRTTDTQYF. As DNA, the CDR3 is TGCGCCAGCAGCCATGGCAGGGACAGGACCACAGATACGCAGTATTTT. The chain is built from TRBV5-1 and TRBJ2-3; 8 bases match TRBD1. CDR1 and CDR2 from the germline V gene are SGHRS and YFSETQ. The CDR3 has 16 residues. The J segment lost 2 bases and the V segment lost 4 bases, leaving 9 bases of the junction unmatched.

The rearrangement joins TRBV28 to TRBJ2-7; maybe TRBD1 (7 bases). The CDR3 is made up of 15 amino acids. The V gene lost 7 bases and the J gene lost 4 bases, with 20 bases spanning the gap. CDR1 is MDHEN, CDR2 SYDVKM, per germline. DNA for the CDR3: TGTGCCAGCACACTAAGGACAGGAGGGTTTTACGAGCAGTACTTC. Translation: CASTLRTGGFYEQYF. The whole variable domain, remainder taken from reference TRBV28 and TRBJ2-7, is DVKVTQSSRYLVKRTGEKVFLECVQDMDHENMFWYRQDPGLGLRLIYFSYDVKMKEKGDIPEGYSVSREKKERFSLILESASTNQTSMYLCASTLRTGGFYEQYFGPGTRLTVT.

The chain has TRBV10-2 and TRBJ2-3, with 8 bases fitting TRBD2. Germline CDR1 reads WSHSY; CDR2 reads SAAADI. J gave up 5 bases and V 10 bases, and 11 bases lay outside the gene matches. The CDR3 consists of 14 residues. The CDR3 DNA reads TGCGCCACCCACCATCGGGGGGGCCAAGATACGCAGTATTTT. Amino acid sequence: CATHHRGGQDTQYF.

The V gene is TRBV6-6, the J gene TRBJ2-5, with 7 bases aligning to TRBD2. Per germline, CDR1 MNHNY and CDR2 SVGAGI (reference sequence). The CDR3 length is 13 residues. Trimming cost V 2 bases and J 4 bases; bases outside gene matches: 1. The CDR3 here is CASSYGEGETQYF. CDR3 coding DNA: TGTGCCAGCAGTTACGGGGAGGGAGAGACCCAGTACTTC.

This clone came up once. This chain links TRBV5-1 with TRBJ2-1; 7 bases agree with TRBD2. The V gene end was trimmed by 4 bases and the J gene end by 2 bases; junction bases not matched to a gene: 9. Germline V lookup: CDR1 SGHRS, CDR2 YFSETQ. CDR3 size: 16 residues. The CDR3 nucleotides read TGCGCCAGCAGCCCCCTGGACGGGGGGACCTACAATGAGCAGTTCTTC. It encodes CASSPLDGGTYNEQFF.

Remarks on this clone: This same CDR3 is encoded by further DNA sequences in the sample. The DNA for the CDR3 is TGTGCCACCAGCAGAGATGGGGCGTCGGATACGCAGTATTTT. Translation gives CATSRDGASDTQYF. The rearrangement links TRBV15 to TRBJ2-3; D is possibly TRBD1 (5 bases). Deletions cut 0 bases from V and 6 bases from J, with 10 bases between. The CDR3 length is 14 residues. The germline V gene encodes CDR1 LNHNV and CDR2 YYDKDF (reference sequence).

The chain combines TRBV5-6 with TRBJ2-2; TRBD2 matches at 7 bases. The germline V gene encodes CDR1 SGHDT and CDR2 YYEEEE. The CDR3 has 18 amino acids. V shed 5 bases, J shed 1 base, and the junction held 14 bases outside the gene matches. The CDR3 sequence: CASSSLLWASGNTGELFF. DNA for the CDR3: TGTGCCAGCAGTTCGTTGTTGTGGGCTAGCGGGAACACCGGGGAGCTGTTTTTT.

In this sample, this clone turned up once. This sequence joins TRBV5-1 and TRBJ2-2; 10 bases are a match to TRBD2. This CDR3 has 16 residues. Losses at the gene ends were 2 bases for V and 0 bases for J; bases not matched to a gene: 1. CDR1 and CDR2 from the germline V gene are SGHRS and YFSETQ. The CDR3 loop reads CASSFSGRSNTGELFF. In nucleotides, the CDR3 is TGCGCCAGCAGCTTTAGCGGGAGGTCGAACACCGGGGAGCTGTTTTTT.

The chain joins TRBV19 to TRBJ2-4; the match to TRBD2 covers 9 bases. The germline V gene has CDR1 LNHDA and CDR2 SQIVND (reference sequence). The V and J ends lost 5 bases and 13 bases, in that order; junction bases with no gene match: 18. This CDR3 spans 16 amino acids. CDR3 region: CASSPLGTTIAGEQYF. DNA of the CDR3: TGTGCCAGTAGTCCACTAGGAACCACAATAGCGGGAGAGCAGTACTTC.

V gene TRBV4-1 combines with J gene TRBJ2-3; 7 bases align to TRBD2. V lost 3 bases to trimming and J lost 2 bases; unmatched junction nucleotides: 2. Germline V gene data show CDR1 as MGHRA and CDR2 as YSYEKL. The CDR3 consists of 14 residues. CDR3 in DNA: TGCGCCAGCAGCCAGAGGGACTACACAGATACGCAGTATTTT. Its translation: CASSQRDYTDTQYF.

V is TRBV30 and J is TRBJ2-1; 9 nucleotides agree with TRBD2. V lost 2 bases to trimming and J lost 2 bases; unmatched junction nucleotides: 10. The CDR3 extends over 17 amino acids. Per the germline V gene, CDR1 is GTSNPN and CDR2 is SVGIG (reference sequence). The CDR3 reads CAWSIASGGLTYNEQFF. CDR3 coding DNA: TGTGCCTGGAGTATCGCGAGCGGGGGGCTTACCTACAATGAGCAGTTCTTC.

The rearrangement uses TRBV28 and TRBJ2-7, with a weak D call TRBD2 (6 bases). Trimming shortened V by 2 bases and J by 4 bases, and 15 bases separated the two germline ends. CDR1 is MDHEN and CDR2 is SYDVKM in the germline V gene. The CDR3 covers 15 residues. The CDR3 bases are TGTGCCAGCAGTTTAAGCGGAGGGCTCGGTTACGAGCAGTACTTC. Its translation is CASSLSGGLGYEQYF.

This clone turned up a few times. This chain joins TRBV27 and TRBJ2-5, with TRBD2 matching over 7 bases. TRBJ2-7 matches the DNA end more closely, so the J call is doubtful. There are 14 residues in the CDR3. CDR1 MNHEY and CDR2 SMNVEV come from the germline V gene (reference sequence). CDR3 protein: CASSLLAGAYEQYF. In DNA, the CDR3 is TGTGCCAGCAGTTTACTTGCGGGGGCCTACGAGCAGTACTTC.

Here the CDR3 DNA reads TGTGCCAGCAGCCTTTGGGGGGGGCGTGAAAAACTGTTTTTT. This translates into CASSLWGGREKLFF. The chain carries TRBV11-2 and TRBJ1-4; TRBD1 is a possible D gene (6 bases). This CDR3 contains 14 residues. V shed 5 bases and J shed 7 bases, with 14 bases lying between them. The V gene's germline CDR1 is SGHAT and CDR2 FQNNGV.

In its sample, this clone was seen once. In the same sample, other DNA sequences code for this CDR3. The chain has TRBV5-1 and TRBJ2-7, with 7 nucleotides matching TRBD1. Germline values: CDR1 SGHRS, CDR2 YFSETQ. V gave up 0 bases and J gave up 2 bases; unmatched junction bases: 2. The CDR3 runs to 14 residues. CDR3 DNA sequence: TGCGCCAGCAGCTTGGGGCAGGGGGCCTACGAGCAGTACTTC. Residues: CASSLGQGAYEQYF.